The 25 T cell receptor beta chains reported below all come from one sample, sequenced in a study of T cell responses to AZD1222 COVID-19 vaccine. Sequencing was performed with immunoSEQ multiplex PCR; in TCRdb, only in-frame clones are kept and a portion is missing. The sample consists of 45,000 to 55,000 clones, about 88% of them appearing once. The sequencing used peripheral blood, collected on day 0 of AZD1222 vaccination. These receptor sequences come from an adult in good health.

The table lists this clone with a few counts. The chain joins TRBV12-3 or TRBV12-4 to TRBJ2-1; D not resolved. Trimming removed 4 bases from V and 7 bases from J, with 8 bases in between. The CDR3 contains 12 residues. The CDR3 region has the DNA TGTGCCAGCAGTTCCGCTACTAATGAGCAGTTCTTC. Translation: CASSSATNEQFF.

The chain recombines TRBV7-2 with TRBJ1-1; 7 bases are shared with TRBD1. The ends lost 5 bases at V and 10 bases at J; junction bases unmatched: 10. CDR1 is SGHTA and CDR2 is FQGNSA in the germline V gene. The CDR3 runs to 13 residues. CDR3 protein: CASSVRQGRIAFF. CDR3 nucleotides: TGTGCCAGCAGCGTCAGACAGGGTAGAATAGCTTTCTTT.

The chain uses TRBV6-2 or TRBV6-3 and TRBJ1-2; no clear D gene. Per germline, CDR1 MNHEY and CDR2 SVGEGT. The V end lost 6 bases, the J end lost 4 bases, and 18 bases lay between the germline ends. This CDR3 has 15 amino acids. In DNA form, the CDR3 reads TGTGCCAGCAGCCGAGTAGGTAGTCACGGCTATGGCTACACCTTC. Translated: CASSRVGSHGYGYTF.

The rearrangement links TRBV5-1 to TRBJ2-7, with TRBD2 identical over 9 bases. Per the germline V gene, CDR1 is SGHRS and CDR2 is YFSETQ. CDR3 length: 16 amino acids. The V and J ends lost 1 base and 1 base, in that order; junction bases with no gene match: 6. The DNA for the CDR3 is TGCGCCAGCAGCTTGAGCGGGGGGCATGATTCCTACGAGCAGTACTTC. Translated, it gives CASSLSGGHDSYEQYF.

The chain links TRBV6-5 to TRBJ1-4; a possible D gene is TRBD1 (5 bases). CDR1 MNHEY and CDR2 SVGAGI come from the germline V gene. V lost 8 bases and J 7 bases, leaving 14 bases between the germline ends. This CDR3 contains 13 residues. CDR3 in amino acids: CASDSSGLEKLFF. CDR3 DNA sequence: TGTGCCAGCGACAGTTCAGGGCTTGAAAAACTGTTTTTT.

This chain joins TRBV5-5 and TRBJ2-5; D is undetermined. In germline, CDR1 is SGHKS, CDR2 YYEKEE (reference sequence). The CDR3 is 13 residues long. Trimming removed 0 bases at V and 7 bases at J, with 10 bases between. CDR3 nucleotides: TGTGCCAGCAGCTTGGATGGCCGGTGGACCCAGTACTTC. Its translation is CASSLDGRWTQYF.

This clone has just a few counts. The chain uses TRBV5-1 and TRBJ1-6; D not resolved. Germline CDR1 and CDR2: SGHRS and YFSETQ. The CDR3 is 15 residues long. V was trimmed by 1 base and J by 4 bases, leaving 9 bases between them. The CDR3 spells CASSLTGEYNSPLHF. The CDR3 region has the DNA TGCGCCAGCAGCTTGACCGGAGAATATAATTCACCCCTCCACTTT.

The gene calls are TRBV6-2 or TRBV6-3 and TRBJ2-7; D remains unclear. The CDR3 runs 14 residues. The germline V gene encodes CDR1 MNHEY and CDR2 SVGEGT. Trimming shortened V by 4 bases and J by 3 bases, and 13 bases separated the two germline ends. The CDR3 here is CASSFQATNYEQYF. As DNA, the CDR3 is TGTGCCAGCAGTTTTCAGGCCACAAACTACGAGCAGTACTTC.

The chain recombines TRBV7-9 with TRBJ2-2, with a weak D call TRBD1 (5 bases). Trimming shortened V by 6 bases and J by 4 bases, and 12 bases separated the two germline ends. The CDR3 contains 14 residues. CDR1 and CDR2 (germline): SEHNR, FQNEAQ (reference sequence). The CDR3, as DNA: TGTGCCAGCAGACCTGTAGGGGTCACCGGGGAGCTGTTTTTT. This gives the protein CASRPVGVTGELFF.

This chain links TRBV7-2 with TRBJ1-5; 7 nucleotides agree with TRBD1. The trim removed 3 bases at V and 6 bases at J, leaving 2 bases unmatched. Germline assignment: CDR1 SGHTA and CDR2 FQGNSA. The CDR3 runs 13 residues. The CDR3 is CASSFDRAQPQHF. CDR3 DNA: TGTGCCAGCAGCTTTGACAGGGCTCAGCCCCAGCATTTT.

The genes are TRBV6-2 or TRBV6-3 and TRBJ2-5; TRBD1 aligns across 8 bases. CDR3 length: 16 amino acids. The trim removed 6 bases at V and 3 bases at J, leaving 12 bases unmatched. The germline V gene encodes CDR1 MNHEY and CDR2 SVGEGT. CDR3 amino acids: CASSSLLDRVEETQYF. In DNA form, the CDR3 reads TGTGCCAGCAGCTCCTTATTGGACAGGGTAGAAGAGACCCAGTACTTC.

This chain joins TRBV18 and TRBJ1-1; D unclear. The CDR3 contains 16 residues. V was cut by 1 base and J by 1 base, with 13 bases left in between. Per germline, CDR1 KGHSH and CDR2 LQKENI. The CDR3 region has the DNA TGTGCCAGCTCACCACTACTCCTAACCCAGAACACTGAAGCTTTCTTT. Residues: CASSPLLLTQNTEAFF.

Here the CDR3 reads CASSVAGGLTGELFF. CDR3 DNA sequence: TGTGCCAGCAGCGTTGCGGGAGGGCTCACCGGGGAGCTGTTTTTT. The chain employs TRBV9 and TRBJ2-2; 9 bases line up with TRBD2. The CDR3 covers 15 residues. The J segment lost 4 bases and the V segment lost 2 bases, leaving 3 bases of the junction unmatched. Germline CDR1 and CDR2: SGDLS and YYNGEE.

V gene TRBV5-5 combines with J gene TRBJ1-1; D ambiguous. Trimming left V 0 bases short and J 4 bases short, with 13 bases between. The CDR3 spans 15 residues. Germline V gene lookup returns CDR1 SGHKS and CDR2 YYEKEE (reference sequence). The CDR3 DNA is TGTGCCAGCAGCTTGGAAGTCAGATCGGGCACTGAAGCTTTCTTT. It is translated as CASSLEVRSGTEAFF. The full variable domain, with the rest looked up from reference TRBV5-5 and TRBJ1-1, is DAGVTQSPTHLIKTRGQQVTLRCSPISGHKSVSWYQQVLGQGPQFIFQYYEKEERGRGNFPDRFSARQFPNYSSELNVNALLLGDSALYLCASSLEVRSGTEAFFGQGTRLTVV.

This clone appeared once. The rearrangement links TRBV15 to TRBJ2-7; possibly TRBD2 for D (6 bases). Germline V CDR1 and CDR2: LNHNV, YYDKDF (reference sequence). Trimming stripped 1 base from V and 4 bases from J, with 20 bases between. This CDR3 has 17 amino acids. In DNA form, the CDR3 reads TGTGCCACCAGCAGAGTCCCCGAGACTAGGTATAATTACGAGCAGTACTTC. Residues: CATSRVPETRYNYEQYF.

The chain joins TRBV5-1 to TRBJ1-1; TRBD1 agrees at 7 bases. Germline V CDR1 and CDR2: SGHRS, YFSETQ. The CDR3 extends over 13 amino acids. Unmatched junction bases numbered 9, after V lost 7 bases and J lost 6 bases. CDR3 coding DNA: TGCGCCAGCGGGGACAGCAGAACGGCTGAAGCTTTCTTT. Amino acids: CASGDSRTAEAFF. Variable domain in full (rest from reference TRBV5-1 and TRBJ1-1): KAGVTQTPRYLIKTRGQQVTLSCSPISGHRSVSWYQQTPGQGLQFLFEYFSETQRNKGNFPGRFSGRQFSNSRSEMNVSTLELGDSALYLCASGDSRTAEAFFGQGTRLTVV.

This clone was detected a few times. The CDR3 nucleotides read TGTGCCAGCGACAAGAGCTGGCTGGGGGAGCAGTACTTC. This sequence encodes CASDKSWLGEQYF. The chain joins TRBV12-3 or TRBV12-4 to TRBJ2-7; the D is unclear. The CDR3 sequence is 13 residues long. Trimming pared 8 bases from V and 7 bases from J, leaving 18 bases between.

V usage is TRBV14 and J usage is TRBJ2-1; 12 nucleotides agree with TRBD2. With 3 bases clipped from V and 5 bases from J, the junction kept 5 bases outside the gene matches. Germline CDR1 SGHDN, CDR2 FVKESK. The CDR3 loop spans 16 amino acids. CDR3 in DNA: TGTGCCAGCAGCCAGGCTAGACTAGCGGGGGACAATGAGCAGTTCTTC. It translates to CASSQARLAGDNEQFF.

The chain carries TRBV27 and TRBJ1-2; TRBD1 matches 7 bases. CDR3 length: 13 amino acids. The germline CDR1 and CDR2 sequences are MNHEY and SMNVEV (reference sequence). V was pared by 3 bases and J by 4 bases, with 2 bases of the junction left unmatched. In DNA form, the CDR3 reads TGTGCCAGCAGTTTTCAGGGGGTCTATGGCTACACCTTC. This encodes CASSFQGVYGYTF.

The V and J genes are TRBV29-1 and TRBJ2-1, with 9 bases matching TRBD2. CDR3 length equals 14 residues. With V trimmed by 6 bases and J by 3 bases, 6 bases remained unmatched. Germline assignment: CDR1 SQVTM and CDR2 ANQGSEA. In nucleotides, the CDR3 is TGCAGCGTCCCTAGCGGGGCAATCTACAATGAGCAGTTCTTC. As protein: CSVPSGAIYNEQFF.

The rearrangement joins TRBV11-3 to TRBJ2-3; a possible D gene is TRBD1 (7 bases). The V end was cut by 4 bases, the J end by 3 bases, with 17 bases between. This CDR3 spans 16 amino acids. Per germline, CDR1 SGHNT and CDR2 YENEEA. CDR3 sequence (DNA): TGTGCCAGCAGCTCCGGGGCGGGACAGACGACAGATACGCAGTATTTT. Its translation: CASSSGAGQTTDTQYF.

The chain couples TRBV6-5 to TRBJ2-7, with 8 positions matching TRBD2. The CDR3 has 14 residues. Trimming took 7 bases from V and 3 from J; bases not matched to a gene: 8. The germline gives CDR1 MNHEY, CDR2 SVGAGI. This CDR3 is CASTLAGNSYEQYF. CDR3 DNA sequence: TGTGCCAGCACTCTAGCGGGCAATAGCTACGAGCAGTACTTC.

The chain is built from TRBV9 and TRBJ1-2; D remains ambiguous. The CDR3 runs 16 residues. V gave up 3 bases and J gave up 0 bases, with 15 bases separating them. Germline CDR1 reads SGDLS; CDR2 reads YYNGEE. CDR3 residues: CASSARGSLANYGYTF. The CDR3, as DNA: TGTGCCAGCAGCGCACGCGGGTCACTTGCTAACTATGGCTACACCTTC.

This sequence joins TRBV5-1 and TRBJ2-1; the match to TRBD2 covers 8 bases. The ends lost 0 bases at V and 10 bases at J; junction bases unmatched: 9. The CDR3 extends over 15 amino acids. Germline V lookup: CDR1 SGHRS, CDR2 YFSETQ. This CDR3 is CASSLVIAGSHEQFF. For the CDR3, the DNA is TGCGCCAGCAGCTTGGTAATAGCGGGATCACACGAGCAGTTCTTC. The full variable domain, completed using reference TRBV5-1 and TRBJ2-1, is KAGVTQTPRYLIKTRGQQVTLSCSPISGHRSVSWYQQTPGQGLQFLFEYFSETQRNKGNFPGRFSGRQFSNSRSEMNVSTLELGDSALYLCASSLVIAGSHEQFFGPGTRLTVL.

The chain combines TRBV6-1 with TRBJ2-5; maybe TRBD1 (6 bases). Trimming left V 2 bases short and J 10 bases short, with 17 bases between. The CDR3 spans 14 residues. Germline CDR1 MNHNS, CDR2 SASEGT. CDR3 loop: CASSENMAGANQYF. DNA of the CDR3: TGTGCCAGCAGTGAAAATATGGCAGGGGCAAACCAGTACTTC.